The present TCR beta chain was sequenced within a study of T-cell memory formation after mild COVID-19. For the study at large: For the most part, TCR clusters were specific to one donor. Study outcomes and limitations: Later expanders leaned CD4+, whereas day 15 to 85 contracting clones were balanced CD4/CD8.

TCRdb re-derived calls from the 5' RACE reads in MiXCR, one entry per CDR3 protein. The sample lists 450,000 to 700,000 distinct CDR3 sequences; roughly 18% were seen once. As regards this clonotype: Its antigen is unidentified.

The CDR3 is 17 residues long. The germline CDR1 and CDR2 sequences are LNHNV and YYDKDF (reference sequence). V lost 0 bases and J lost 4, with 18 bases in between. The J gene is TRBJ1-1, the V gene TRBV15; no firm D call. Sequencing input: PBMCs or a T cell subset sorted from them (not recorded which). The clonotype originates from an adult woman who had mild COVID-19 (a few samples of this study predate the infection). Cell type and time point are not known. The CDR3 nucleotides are TGTGCCACCAGCAGAGATCCGCGGAGCCGGTACGGCACTGAAGCTTTCTTT. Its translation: CATSRDPRSRYGTEAFF. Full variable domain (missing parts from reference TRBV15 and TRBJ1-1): DAMVIQNPRYQVTQFGKPVTLSCSQTLNHNVMYWYQQKSSQAPKLLFHYYDKDFNNEADTPDNFQSRRPNTSFCFLDIRSPGLGDTAMYLCATSRDPRSRYGTEAFFGQGTRLTVV.